These T cell receptor beta chains were read from a single sample in a study of blood T cell repertoires in COVID-19. Only in-frame clones appear in the TCRdb table, and some are missing; sequencing was by immunoSEQ multiplex PCR. Of about 55,000 clones in the sample, 75% to 95% were seen once. Specimen: peripheral blood. The receptors here all came from a human donor with active COVID-19. The donor label of this sample is uncertain. Each CDR3 is given with its conserved first and last residue. The D gene is left open where the match is weak. Size tells how often a clone was seen (once, few, many) or the class of an expanded clone, and some rows leave it out.

j_call | v_call | clone_size | d_call | cdr3_aa | cdr3_nt
TRBJ1-1 | TRBV4-2 | - | TRBD1 | CASSQEDRGNTEAFF | TGTGCCAGCAGCCAAGAGGACAGGGGGAACACTGAAGCTTTCTTT
TRBJ2-1 | TRBV19 | - | - | CASSIGITYNEQFF | TGTGCCAGTAGTATCGGGATTACCTACAATGAGCAGTTCTTC
TRBJ1-2 | TRBV15 | - | TRBD1 | CATSRAQGAHSGYTF | TGTGCCACCAGCAGAGCGCAGGGGGCGCATAGTGGCTACACCTTC
TRBJ2-1 | TRBV2 | once | - | CASSSFREAYNEQFF | TGTGCCAGCAGTTCCTTTCGAGAAGCTTACAATGAGCAGTTCTTC
TRBJ1-1 | TRBV18 | - | - | CASSSALRSGGAFF | TGTGCCAGCTCCTCTGCCCTGAGGAGCGGCGGAGCTTTCTTT
TRBJ2-2 | TRBV6-4 | - | - | CASSVLGGALNTGELFF | TGTGCCAGCAGCGTATTGGGTGGAGCCTTGAACACCGGGGAGCTGTTTTTT
TRBJ2-7 | TRBV6-6 | once | TRBD2 | CASSRGTSGRGSYEQYF | TGTGCCAGCAGCCGAGGGACTAGCGGGAGAGGTTCATACGAGCAGTACTTC
TRBJ2-3 | TRBV30 | - | - | CAWSRGTDTQYF | TGTGCCTGGTCGAGAGGGACAGATACGCAGTATTTT
TRBJ2-3 | TRBV19 | - | - | CASKGPQDTQYF | TGTGCCAGCAAGGGGCCCCAGGATACGCAGTATTTT
TRBJ2-5 | TRBV5-1 | - | - | CASRGESTQYF | TGCGCCAGCAGGGGCGAGTCGACCCAGTACTTC
TRBJ2-7 | TRBV7-9 | - | TRBD2 | CASSGPLAGSYEQYF | TGTGCCAGCAGCGGGCCCCTAGCGGGTTCCTACGAGCAGTACTTC
TRBJ1-2 | TRBV6-5 | - | TRBD1 | CASRYQGEYGYTF | TGTGCCAGCAGATATCAGGGGGAGTATGGCTACACCTTC
TRBJ1-2 | TRBV5-6 | - | TRBD1 | CASSLVGTGANYGYTF | TGTGCCAGCAGCTTGGTGGGGACAGGAGCTAACTATGGCTACACCTTC
TRBJ2-7 | TRBV18 | - | TRBD1 | CASSRAGQGNYEQYF | TGTGCCAGCTCACGGGCGGGACAGGGTAACTACGAGCAGTACTTC
TRBJ2-3 | TRBV6-5 | - | TRBD1 | CASSRTGGKGDTQYF | TGTGCCAGCAGTCGGACAGGGGGAAAGGGGGATACGCAGTATTTT
TRBJ1-1 | TRBV18 | once | - | CASSADRNTEAFF | TGTGCCAGCTCAGCCGACAGGAACACTGAAGCTTTCTTT
TRBJ1-1 | TRBV5-1 | - | TRBD1 | CASSWGQGNTEAFF | TGCGCCAGCAGCTGGGGACAGGGTAACACTGAAGCTTTCTTT
TRBJ2-5 | TRBV12-3/TRBV12-4 | once | - | CASLGLEETQYF | TGTGCCAGCCTAGGACTTGAAGAGACCCAGTACTTC
TRBJ2-1 | TRBV7-9 | - | - | CASRPHRQRSNEQFF | TGTGCCAGCAGACCGCATAGGCAAAGGAGCAATGAGCAGTTCTTC
TRBJ2-2 | TRBV9 | - | TRBD2 | CASSVLGSGLKSTGELFF | TGTGCCAGCAGCGTACTTGGCTCGGGACTAAAGAGCACCGGGGAGCTGTTTTTT
TRBJ1-2 | TRBV7-2 | - | - | CASSLGAGDGYTF | TGTGCCAGCAGCTTAGGCGCCGGGGATGGCTACACCTTC
TRBJ2-3 | TRBV21-1 | - | - | CASSEKRLGLAGGPSTDTQYF | TGTGCCAGCAGCGAAAAACGTCTGGGACTAGCGGGGGGGCCTAGCACAGATACGCAGTATTTT
TRBJ2-2 | TRBV11-2 | once | - | CASSPVQGGPGELFF | TGTGCCAGCAGCCCGGTCCAGGGTGGGCCCGGGGAGCTGTTTTTT
TRBJ2-1 | TRBV11-3 | - | TRBD2 | CASSFGLAGDSEQFF | TGTGCCAGCAGCTTCGGACTAGCGGGAGATAGTGAGCAGTTCTTC
TRBJ2-5 | TRBV15 | - | TRBD2 | CATSRDRLAGGETQYF | TGTGCCACCAGCAGAGACCGGTTAGCGGGTGGAGAGACCCAGTACTTC
TRBJ2-3 | TRBV3-1/TRBV3-2 | - | TRBD1 | CASSFPGQQNTQYF | TGTGCCAGCAGCTTCCCGGGACAGCAAAATACGCAGTATTTT
TRBJ2-7 | TRBV15 | - | TRBD1 | CATSDRAYEQYF | TGTGCCACTTCGGACAGGGCCTACGAGCAGTACTTC
TRBJ1-2 | TRBV27 | - | - | CASSFWGRALLF | TGTGCCAGCAGTTTTTGGGGCAGGGCCTTACTCTTC
TRBJ2-5 | TRBV6-5 | - | TRBD2 | CASSYDGDYQETQYF | TGTGCCAGCAGTTACGACGGGGACTATCAAGAGACCCAGTACTTC
TRBJ2-4 | TRBV2 | - | - | CASSLAKNIQYF | TGTGCCAGTAGCCTAGCCAAAAACATTCAGTACTTC
TRBJ1-5 | TRBV18 | - | TRBD1 | CASSPPGTGVVSNQPQHF | TGTGCCAGCTCACCGCCCGGGACAGGGGTTGTTAGCAATCAGCCCCAGCATTTT
TRBJ2-2 | TRBV7-3 | - | - | CASSFQTNTGELFF | TGTGCCAGCAGCTTTCAGACAAACACCGGGGAGCTGTTTTTT
TRBJ2-3 | TRBV30 | few | - | CAWSGDSIRDTQYF | TGTGCCTGGAGTGGCGACAGTATCAGAGATACGCAGTATTTT
TRBJ1-2 | TRBV28 | - | TRBD1 | CASSLGQGRYGYTF | TGTGCCAGCAGTTTAGGACAGGGGAGATATGGCTACACCTTC
TRBJ2-1 | TRBV24-1 | - | - | CATSSSQASYNEQFF | TGTGCCACCAGTAGCTCCCAGGCATCCTACAATGAGCAGTTCTTC
TRBJ2-3 | TRBV3-1/TRBV3-2 | - | - | CASTGITDTQYF | TGTGCCAGCACCGGTATCACAGATACGCAGTATTTT
TRBJ1-5 | TRBV6-5 | - | TRBD1 | CASRGQPYSNQPQHF | TGTGCCAGCAGGGGACAGCCCTATAGCAATCAGCCCCAGCATTTT
TRBJ2-6 | TRBV2 | - | TRBD1 | CASGEGATGANVLTF | TGTGCCAGCGGAGAGGGGGCCACTGGGGCCAACGTCCTGACTTTC
TRBJ2-2 | TRBV5-1 | - | TRBD1 | CASSPDRANTGELFF | TGCGCCAGCAGCCCGGACAGGGCGAACACCGGGGAGCTGTTTTTT
TRBJ1-1 | TRBV6-5 | - | - | CASSYSYRHTEAFF | TGTGCCAGCAGTTACTCGTACAGACACACTGAAGCTTTCTTT
TRBJ2-7 | TRBV28 | - | - | CASSSPGTYSYEQYF | TGTGCCAGCAGTTCGCCGGGGACTTACTCCTACGAGCAGTACTTC
TRBJ1-2 | TRBV7-9 | - | - | CASSPSVDFYGYTF | TGTGCCAGCAGCCCCTCTGTCGACTTCTATGGCTACACCTTC
TRBJ1-1 | TRBV7-3 | - | - | CASSLAPGAEAFF | TGTGCCAGCAGCTTAGCTCCAGGCGCTGAAGCTTTCTTT
TRBJ1-2 | TRBV6-6 | - | TRBD1 | CASSLGQSGIKYHGYTF | TGTGCCAGCAGTCTGGGACAGTCGGGAATCAAATATCATGGCTACACCTTC
TRBJ1-3 | TRBV27 | - | - | CASSTGNTIYF | TGTGCCAGCTCTACGGGAAACACCATATATTTT
TRBJ1-2 | TRBV25-1 | - | TRBD1 | CASTAGTGEGYTF | TGTGCCAGCACCGCCGGGACAGGGGAAGGCTACACCTTC
TRBJ1-6 | TRBV6-5 | once | TRBD1 | CASSYKLTGGNSPLHF | TGTGCCAGCAGTTACAAACTGACAGGGGGAAATTCACCCCTCCACTTT
TRBJ2-7 | TRBV19 | - | - | CASSIVNSYEQYF | TGTGCCAGTAGTATCGTTAACTCCTACGAGCAGTACTTC
TRBJ2-1 | TRBV4-3 | - | TRBD1 | CASSQAGQGGDEQFF | TGCGCCAGCAGCCAAGCTGGACAGGGAGGCGATGAGCAGTTCTTC
TRBJ1-4 | TRBV7-3 | - | - | CASSPGRTTNEKLFF | TGTGCCAGCAGCCCCGGGAGGACAACTAATGAAAAACTGTTTTTT
TRBJ2-1 | TRBV7-6 | - | TRBD1 | CASSSGTGTYNEQFF | TGTGCCAGCAGTTCCGGGACAGGGACGTACAATGAGCAGTTCTTC
TRBJ1-6 | TRBV19 | - | TRBD1 | CASNDGQVTPLHF | TGTGCCAGTAATGACGGACAGGTCACACCCCTCCACTTT
TRBJ2-2 | TRBV27 | - | - | CASSLSYGGELFF | TGTGCCAGCAGTTTATCGTACGGCGGGGAGCTGTTTTTT
TRBJ1-2 | TRBV19 | once | TRBD1 | CASRAPDRNRYGYTF | TGTGCCAGTAGAGCCCCGGACAGGAATCGCTATGGCTACACCTTC
TRBJ2-7 | TRBV6-6 | - | - | CASSYPELRAEQYF | TGTGCCAGCAGTTACCCGGAACTTCGAGCGGAGCAGTACTTC
TRBJ1-5 | TRBV27 | - | - | CASSLGGGSSQPQHF | TGTGCCAGCAGTTTGGGGGGGGGCTCGAGTCAGCCCCAGCATTTT
TRBJ2-3 | TRBV7-9 | - | TRBD2 | CASSNWFSSGRGDTQYF | TGTGCCAGCAGCAATTGGTTTTCTAGCGGGAGAGGGGATACGCAGTATTTT